This T cell receptor beta chain derives from a study of T-cell reconstitution after alpha-beta-depleted transplantation in children. Regarding this clonotype: The antigen is unknown.

CDR3 length: 15 amino acids. Germline V gives CDR1 SGHTA, CDR2 FQGTGA. V lost 1 base and J lost 6; bases outside the gene matches: 6. Unique molecular identifiers were incorporated during preparation of the TCRbeta library. One entry per CDR3 protein, called by TCRdb with MiXCR from the PCR reads. Of fewer than 750,000 distinct CDR3 sequences in the sample, about 23% were seen once. Findings and limits, study-wide: At day 60, the high TCRbeta diversity found in some patients originated from recipient T cells and thymic progenitors that had survived.

Source: PBMCs, mostly from graft donor cells, taken 360 days after TCRalphabeta/CD19-depleted stem cell transplant. The chain uses TRBV7-3 and TRBJ2-3, with TRBD2 identical over 8 bases. The receptor's source is a boy in the first two years of life who had a stem cell transplant for acute myeloid leukemia, so the T cells may come from the graft donor. The CDR3, as DNA: TGTGCCAGCAGCTTAATCGGGACTAGTTCCGATACGCAGTATTTT. Amino acid sequence: CASSLIGTSSDTQYF.